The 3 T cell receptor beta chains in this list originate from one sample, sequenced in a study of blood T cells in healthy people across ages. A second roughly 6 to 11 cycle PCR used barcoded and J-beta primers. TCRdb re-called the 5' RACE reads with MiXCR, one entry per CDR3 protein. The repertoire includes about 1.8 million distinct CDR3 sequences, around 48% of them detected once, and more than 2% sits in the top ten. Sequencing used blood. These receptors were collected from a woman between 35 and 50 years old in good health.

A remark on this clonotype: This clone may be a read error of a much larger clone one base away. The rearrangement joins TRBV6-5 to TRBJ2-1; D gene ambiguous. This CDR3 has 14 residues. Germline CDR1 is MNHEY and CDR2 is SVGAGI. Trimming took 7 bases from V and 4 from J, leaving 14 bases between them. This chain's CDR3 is CASILDATYNEQFF. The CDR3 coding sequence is TGTGCCAGCATCCTGGACGCGACGTACAATGAGCAGTTCTTC.

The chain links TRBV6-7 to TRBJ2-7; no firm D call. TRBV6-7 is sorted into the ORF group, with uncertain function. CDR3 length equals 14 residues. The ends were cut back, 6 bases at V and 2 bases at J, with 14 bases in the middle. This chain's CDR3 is CASSHPGFPYEQYF. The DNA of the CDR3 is TGTGCCAGCAGCCATCCCGGGTTCCCCTACGAGCAGTACTTC.

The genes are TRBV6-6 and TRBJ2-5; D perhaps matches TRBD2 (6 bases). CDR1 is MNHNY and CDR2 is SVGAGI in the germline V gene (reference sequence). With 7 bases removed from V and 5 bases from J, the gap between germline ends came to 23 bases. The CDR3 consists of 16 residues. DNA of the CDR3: TGTGCCAGCAATCTGAACCCCCAGGCTGGGAGGGAGACCCAGTACTTC. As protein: CASNLNPQAGRETQYF.